The sequence of this T cell receptor (beta chain) was determined in a study of blood T cell repertoires in COVID-19. Whole-study context: Sources were T cells, B-cell-depleted T cells, or PBMCs; the material itself was cDNA or gDNA.

Only in-frame clones appear in the TCRdb table, and some are missing; sequencing was by immunoSEQ multiplex PCR. The table has some 370,000 clones, 70% to 90% seen once; the top ten hold about 10%. The CDR3 length is 16 residues. Germline V lookup: CDR1 SGHDT, CDR2 YYEEEE. Trimming cost V 3 bases and J 4 bases; bases outside gene matches: 7. The sequence came from a woman in her thirties with COVID-19, enrolled during active disease. Sequenced sample: peripheral blood. The chain links TRBV5-6 to TRBJ2-2; 9 positions match TRBD2. The CDR3 DNA reads as TGTGCCAGCAGCTCAGATAGCGGGAGCGTCACCGGGGAGCTGTTTTTT. Encoded protein: CASSSDSGSVTGELFF.